The source of this T cell receptor (beta chain) is a study of control samples from healthy donors and cancer patients. Germline V CDR1 and CDR2: MGHRA, YSYEKL. The ends were cut back, 3 bases at V and 2 bases at J, with 14 bases in the middle. CDR3 length equals 15 residues. Repertoires were generated with immunoSEQ multiplex PCR, while TCRdb's copy carries only in-frame clones and drops some. The sample holds about 86,000 clones, around 94% seen once. The source material was blood. The chain recombines TRBV4-1 with TRBJ2-7; D is unresolved. The TCR comes from a woman aged 18-29 years in good health. The CDR3 nucleotides are TGCGCCAGCAGCCATGTAGGCGGCTCACCCTACGAGCAGTACTTC. This gives the protein CASSHVGGSPYEQYF.